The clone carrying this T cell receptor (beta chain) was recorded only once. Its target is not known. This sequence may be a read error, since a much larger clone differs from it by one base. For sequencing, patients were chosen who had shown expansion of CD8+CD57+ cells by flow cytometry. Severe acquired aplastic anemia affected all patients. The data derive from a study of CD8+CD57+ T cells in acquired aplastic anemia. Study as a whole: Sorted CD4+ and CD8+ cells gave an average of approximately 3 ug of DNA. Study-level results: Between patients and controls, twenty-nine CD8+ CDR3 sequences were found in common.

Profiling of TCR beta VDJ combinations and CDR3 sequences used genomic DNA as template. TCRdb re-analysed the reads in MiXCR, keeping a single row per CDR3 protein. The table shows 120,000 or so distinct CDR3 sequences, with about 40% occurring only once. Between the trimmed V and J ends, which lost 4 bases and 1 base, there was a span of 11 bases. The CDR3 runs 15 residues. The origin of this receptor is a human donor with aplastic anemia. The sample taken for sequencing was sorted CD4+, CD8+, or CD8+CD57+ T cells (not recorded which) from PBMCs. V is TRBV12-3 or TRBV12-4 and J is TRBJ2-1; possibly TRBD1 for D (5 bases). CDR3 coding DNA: TGTGCCAGCAGTTCAGGGATCTCATCCTACAATGAGCAGTTCTTC. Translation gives CASSSGISSYNEQFF.